These 21 T cell receptor beta chains were all obtained from the same sample, sequenced in a study of T cells in Graves' hyperthyroidism and ophthalmopathy. It was RNA transcripts that yielded the amplified TCR beta CDR3 regions. The TCR CDR3 first-round RT-PCR relied on the HTBI primer set. TCRdb reprocessed the multiplex PCR reads via MiXCR and lists one record per CDR3 protein. The sample has some 350,000 distinct CDR3 sequences, more than 15% seen once. The sequenced sample consisted of blood. The source of these receptors is a young woman with Graves' hyperthyroidism that later progressed to Graves' ophthalmopathy.

This clonotype was counted many times. The rearrangement joins TRBV20-1 to TRBJ2-3, with a tentative D call TRBD2 (6 bases). Germline V gene data show CDR1 as DFQATT and CDR2 as SNEGSKA (reference sequence). V was pared by 8 bases and J by 0 bases, with 24 bases between. This CDR3 has 17 residues. In nucleotides, the CDR3 is TGCAGTACCTCAAGGCGACTGGGGACTTCTAGCACAGATACGCAGTATTTT. Its protein is CSTSRRLGTSSTDTQYF.

To note about this clonotype: The junction does not match germline at one end; this may be a read error. The chain couples TRBV28 to TRBJ2-3; 8 nucleotides agree with TRBD1. The CDR3 covers 16 residues. Germline-derived CDR1 and CDR2 are MDHEN and SYDVKM. CDR3 residues: CASNLFQGAITDTQYF. CDR3 in DNA: TGTGCCAGCAATTTATTCCAGGGGGCAATCACAGACACGCAGTATTTT.

Only a few counts were recorded for this clonotype. The chain joins TRBV9 to TRBJ1-2; D may be TRBD1 (6 bases). The CDR3 length is 14 residues. The ends were cut back, 7 bases at V and 2 bases at J, with 15 bases in the middle. The germline V gene has CDR1 SGDLS and CDR2 YYNGEE. The CDR3 DNA reads TGTGCCAGCGGCGCCGGGCAGGGGAACTATGGCTACACCTTC. Residues: CASGAGQGNYGYTF.

This clonotype was counted many times. This chain links TRBV15 with TRBJ1-2; no clear D gene. The CDR3 has 13 residues. The germline V and J ends were trimmed by 1 base and 8 bases, with 11 bases remaining between them. The germline gives CDR1 LNHNV, CDR2 YYDKDF (reference sequence). The CDR3 is CATSRGSGQGYTF. The CDR3 DNA reads as TGTGCCACCAGCAGAGGGTCCGGGCAGGGCTACACCTTC.

There are many counts of this clonotype. The chain has TRBV5-1 and TRBJ1-2; 8 bases are a match to TRBD1. V shed 1 base, J shed 7 bases, and the junction held 9 bases outside the gene matches. Germline assignment: CDR1 SGHRS and CDR2 YFSETQ. This CDR3 is 15 amino acids long. The CDR3 sequence: CASSLIAGGYGGYTF. CDR3 in DNA: TGCGCCAGCAGCTTGATTGCAGGGGGCTATGGTGGCTACACCTTC.

This clonotype was picked up many times. V usage is TRBV28 and J usage is TRBJ2-7; 9 nucleotides match TRBD2. The CDR3 contains 16 residues. CDR1 is MDHEN, CDR2 SYDVKM, per germline. V shed 5 bases and J 5 bases; nucleotides not matched to a gene: 13. The chain's CDR3 is CASSPPPSGRRNEQYF. As DNA, the CDR3 is TGTGCCAGCAGTCCGCCCCCCAGCGGGAGGAGGAACGAGCAGTACTTC.

In the case of this clonotype: This clone may be a read error of a much larger clone one base away. The CDR3 DNA reads as TGCAGTGCTAGCCGGGGGGGACAAGAGACCCCGTACTTC. Translating it yields CSASRGGQETPYF. V and J are TRBV20-1 and TRBJ2-5, with 8 bases identical to TRBD2. Looked up from germline, CDR1 is DFQATT and CDR2 is SNEGSKA (reference sequence). This CDR3 has 13 amino acids.

V usage is TRBV18 and J usage is TRBJ1-2; 10 nucleotides agree with TRBD1. The CDR3 is made up of 14 amino acids. CDR1 is KGHSH and CDR2 is LQKENI in the germline V gene. The trim removed 4 bases at V and 6 bases at J, leaving 5 bases unmatched. The CDR3 spells CASSLRDRGNGYTF. The CDR3 DNA is TGTGCCAGCTCACTACGGGACAGGGGAAATGGCTACACCTTC.

Ten or more counts support this clonotype. CDR3 region: CASSATRQETQYF. The CDR3 nucleotides read TGTGCCAGCAGCGCCACACGTCAAGAGACCCAGTACTTC. This chain joins TRBV13 and TRBJ2-5, with unresolved D. This CDR3 has 13 amino acids. V dropped 5 bases and J dropped 2 bases, with 9 bases sitting between them. Germline lookup yields CDR1 PRHDT and CDR2 FYEKMQ (reference sequence).

The J gene is TRBJ2-3, the V gene TRBV24-1; D perhaps matches TRBD2 (5 bases). Germline-derived CDR1 and CDR2 are KGHDR and SFDVKD. The V end was cut by 4 bases, the J end by 4 bases, with 14 bases between. The CDR3 has 15 amino acids. CDR3 DNA: TGTGCCACCAGTGACCCCACCCTGGGAGCAGATACGCAGTATTTT. This codes for CATSDPTLGADTQYF.

This clonotype came up many times. V and J are TRBV11-2 and TRBJ2-7; D is possibly TRBD1 (5 bases). The germline gives CDR1 SGHAT, CDR2 FQNNGV. There are 14 residues in the CDR3. Trimming shortened V by 6 bases and J by 2 bases, and 14 bases separated the two germline ends. As DNA, the CDR3 is TGTGCCAGCAGGTTTACCGACAGTGCCTACGAGCAGTACTTC. Protein product: CASRFTDSAYEQYF. The full variable domain, completed using reference TRBV11-2 and TRBJ2-7, is EAGVAQSPRYKIIEKRQSVAFWCNPISGHATLYWYQQILGQGPKLLIQFQNNGVVDDSQLPKDRFSAERLKGVDSTLKIQPAKLEDSAVYLCASRFTDSAYEQYFGPGTRLTVT.

This clonotype was counted at least ten times. The CDR3, as DNA: TGCAGTGCTAGGCTAGCGGGGCCAGATACGCAGTATTTT. This gives the protein CSARLAGPDTQYF. The chain has TRBV20-1 and TRBJ2-3; TRBD2 matches 9 bases. Germline CDR1 reads DFQATT; CDR2 reads SNEGSKA (reference sequence). This CDR3 spans 13 amino acids. V lost 3 bases, J lost 4 bases, and 2 bases stayed unmatched.

CDR3 residues: CSARRGQETQYF. CDR3 DNA sequence: TGCAGTGCTAGAAGGGGACAAGAGACCCAGTACTTC. The V gene is TRBV20-1, the J gene TRBJ2-5; TRBD1 is a possible D gene (5 bases). This CDR3 contains 12 residues. With 2 bases removed from V and 2 bases from J, the gap between germline ends came to 6 bases. The germline V gene encodes CDR1 DFQATT and CDR2 SNEGSKA (reference sequence).

This clonotype was detected only a few times. The V gene is TRBV4-3, the J gene TRBJ2-2; TRBD2 agrees at 7 bases. The trim removed 8 bases at V and 3 bases at J, leaving 15 bases unmatched. CDR1 and CDR2 from the germline V gene are LGHNA and YSLEER. CDR3 length: 17 amino acids. As DNA, the CDR3 is TGCGCCAGCCCCCCGAAAGCGGGATCTTGCGACACCGGGGAGCTGTTTTTT. As protein: CASPPKAGSCDTGELFF.

This clonotype appeared many times. The chain couples TRBV5-1 to TRBJ1-5; D unclear. V shed 1 base and J shed 7 bases, with 12 bases lying between them. Germline CDR1 and CDR2: SGHRS and YFSETQ. This CDR3 is 14 amino acids long. The CDR3 DNA reads as TGCGCCAGCAGCTTGAAAGCAGGAGGCCAGCCCCAGCATTTT. Its protein product is CASSLKAGGQPQHF.

This clonotype has just one count. The rearrangement uses TRBV19 and TRBJ1-5; 8 nucleotides align to TRBD1. This CDR3 comprises 16 residues. The V gene's germline CDR1 is LNHDA and CDR2 SQIVND (reference sequence). Trimming cost V 0 bases and J 3 bases; bases outside gene matches: 4. The CDR3 region has the DNA TGTGCCAGTAGTATAGATCCGGGACAGGTCAATCAGCCCCAGCATTTT. Its translation is CASSIDPGQVNQPQHF. Based on the CDR3 plus reference TRBV19 and TRBJ1-5, the full variable domain is DGGITQSPKYLFRKEGQNVTLSCEQNLNHDAMYWYRQDPGQGLRLIYYSQIVNDFQKGDIAEGYSVSREKKESFPLTVTSAQKNPTAFYLCASSIDPGQVNQPQHFGDGTRLSIL.

This clonotype has a count of ten or more. The chain is built from TRBV7-8 and TRBJ1-1, with TRBD1 as a possible D gene (5 bases). V was shortened by 6 bases and J by 0 bases, with 8 bases between the two germline ends. The CDR3 is made up of 13 amino acids. Germline CDR1 is SGHVS and CDR2 is FQNEAQ. Here the CDR3 reads CASRGRMNTEAFF. The CDR3 DNA follows: TGTGCCAGCAGGGGACGTATGAACACTGAAGCTTTCTTT.

Many counts were recorded for this clonotype. The V and J genes are TRBV7-2 and TRBJ1-5; D is perhaps TRBD1 (5 bases). The V gene's germline CDR1 is SGHTA and CDR2 FQGNSA. Between the trimmed V and J ends, which lost 0 bases and 2 bases, there was a span of 8 bases. The CDR3 contains 15 residues. This chain's CDR3 is CASSLAGVGNQPQHF. Here the CDR3 DNA reads TGTGCCAGCAGCTTAGCAGGGGTTGGCAATCAGCCCCAGCATTTT.

This clonotype has ten or more counts. The gene calls are TRBV20-1 and TRBJ2-2; D may be TRBD1 or TRBD2 (5 bases each). The CDR3 has 15 residues. The V and J ends lost 1 base and 4 bases respectively, with 13 bases between them. CDR1 is DFQATT, CDR2 SNEGSKA, per germline (reference sequence). CDR3 protein: CSARAPPGSTGELFF. The CDR3 region has the DNA TGCAGTGCTAGAGCTCCGCCAGGGAGCACCGGGGAGCTGTTTTTT.

This clonotype was counted many times. The gene calls are TRBV5-5 and TRBJ1-2; no clear D gene. The length of the CDR3 is 11 residues. Trimming took off 0 bases at V and 8 bases at J, with 5 bases between the two ends. Per the germline V gene, CDR1 is SGHKS and CDR2 is YYEKEE (reference sequence). The CDR3 nucleotides read TGTGCCAGCAGCTTGGTAGGGGGCTACACCTTC. Its protein is CASSLVGGYTF. The whole variable domain, remainder taken from reference TRBV5-5 and TRBJ1-2, is DAGVTQSPTHLIKTRGQQVTLRCSPISGHKSVSWYQQVLGQGPQFIFQYYEKEERGRGNFPDRFSARQFPNYSSELNVNALLLGDSALYLCASSLVGGYTFGSGTRLTVV.

This clonotype was counted at least ten times. The V gene is TRBV7-9, the J gene TRBJ1-1; TRBD1 aligns across 7 bases. Germline values: CDR1 SEHNR, CDR2 FQNEAQ (reference sequence). The length of the CDR3 is 12 residues. Trimming cost V 5 bases and J 5 bases; bases outside gene matches: 2. Here the CDR3 DNA reads TGTGCCAGCAGCCGACAGGGTACTGAAGCTTTCTTT. Amino acid sequence: CASSRQGTEAFF.